This is a list of T cell receptor beta chains from one sample in a study of cytomegalovirus exposure and HLA in healthy donors. The protocol was immunoSEQ multiplex PCR, while the TCRdb copy is restricted to in-frame clones and leaves out a portion. The sample shows about 160,000 clones, 87% of them seen only once. Material: PBMCs. Receptors were obtained from a woman in her twenties or thirties in good health and CMV-seronegative. CDR3s include the opening cysteine and the closing phenylalanine or tryptophan. D genes are given only for firm matches. Only part of the rows carry a size: once, few, many, or a class if the clone is expanded.

d_gene	abundance	j_gene	v_gene	CDR3nt	CDR3aa
TRBD2	.	TRBJ2-1	TRBV5-1	TGCGCCAGCAGCTTGGTACTAGCGGTGCACAATGAGCAGTTCTTC	CASSLVLAVHNEQFF
TRBD1	.	TRBJ2-7	TRBV5-1	TGCGCCAGCAGCGAGACAGGGGTTACCTACGAGCAGTACTTC	CASSETGVTYEQYF
.	.	TRBJ2-2	TRBV19	TGTGCCAGTAGTACCGTGAGACAGCGGAACACCGGGGAGCTGTTTTTT	CASSTVRQRNTGELFF
TRBD2	once	TRBJ2-2	TRBV5-4	TGTGCCAGCAGCCGACCTGGGACTAGCGGGGTGAACACCGGGGAGCTGTTTTTT	CASSRPGTSGVNTGELFF
TRBD1	.	TRBJ1-6	TRBV5-1	TGCGCCAGCAGCTTGGCAGGGCCAGGGGGAAATAATTCACCCCTCCACTTT	CASSLAGPGGNNSPLHF
.	.	TRBJ2-5	TRBV6-5	TGTGCCAGCAGGGCCGGGGGGCGAGAGACCCAGTACTTC	CASRAGGRETQYF
.	.	TRBJ2-5	TRBV18	TGTGCCAGCTCACCCCTAGGAGGGACCCAGTACTTC	CASSPLGGTQYF
.	.	TRBJ1-2	TRBV5-1	TGCGCCAGCAGCTTGGAAATAGCCTCCTATGGCTACACCTTC	CASSLEIASYGYTF
TRBD1	.	TRBJ1-5	TRBV5-8	TGTGCCAGCAGTTCCCGACAGGGACGCAATCAGCCCCAGCATTTT	CASSSRQGRNQPQHF
TRBD1	.	TRBJ1-2	TRBV12-5	TGTGCTAGTGGCGTACCCGGGACAGGGGGCGTTGGCTACACCTTC	CASGVPGTGGVGYTF
TRBD2	.	TRBJ2-7	TRBV9	TGTGCCAGCAGCCCAAGTGCACTAGCGGGGAGGGAGCAGTACTTC	CASSPSALAGREQYF
.	.	TRBJ1-5	TRBV18	TGTGCCAGCTCAAAGGCCACAGGGTCTCTTGGCAATCAGCCCCAGCATTTT	CASSKATGSLGNQPQHF
.	.	TRBJ1-1	TRBV7-4	TGTGCCAGCAGCTTAAGGGGACTACAGGGTTGGACTGAAGCTTTCTTT	CASSLRGLQGWTEAFF
TRBD1	once	TRBJ2-7	TRBV7-9	TGTGCCAGCAGCTTAATATCCCACAGGGGCTGGGCCCCCCTGAACGAGCAGTACTTC	CASSLISHRGWAPLNEQYF
.	once	TRBJ1-1	TRBV18	TGTGCCAGCTCACCATCAACAGGGACTAGGACTGAAGCTTTCTTT	CASSPSTGTRTEAFF
.	.	TRBJ2-3	TRBV19	TGTGCCAGTAGGGTCGCAGGCGCAGATACGCAGTATTTT	CASRVAGADTQYF
TRBD1	.	TRBJ2-1	TRBV6-5	TGTGCCAGCCGAAGGGACAGATCCAATGAGCAGTTCTTC	CASRRDRSNEQFF
TRBD1	.	TRBJ2-7	TRBV6-5	TGTGCCAGCAGTGTCTCCGGGACAGGGTATCACGAGCAGTACTTC	CASSVSGTGYHEQYF
.	.	TRBJ1-1	TRBV7-8	TGTGCCAGCAGCTTAAAAAGGGCAGGAGGGTTTCAGGGTGAAGCTTTCTTT	CASSLKRAGGFQGEAFF
.	.	TRBJ2-6	TRBV19	TGTGCCAGTAGTATAACCCCAGGGGCTGGGGCCAACGTCCTGACTTTC	CASSITPGAGANVLTF
TRBD2	.	TRBJ2-2	TRBV9	TGTGCCAGCAGCGTATCTAGCGGGGGGCCTACTACCGGGGAGCTGTTTTTT	CASSVSSGGPTTGELFF
TRBD1	.	TRBJ2-3	TRBV27	TGTGCCAGCACCCCAAAGGGACAGCGCACAGATACGCAGTATTTT	CASTPKGQRTDTQYF
.	.	TRBJ1-2	TRBV27	TGTGCCAGCAGCCCCGACTGGAGGGGTGGCTACACCTTC	CASSPDWRGGYTF
.	once	TRBJ2-1	TRBV2	TGTGCCAGCAGTGAAGTCCCCATTGAGCAGTTCTTC	CASSEVPIEQFF
TRBD1	once	TRBJ1-3	TRBV7-2	TGTGCCAGCAGCTCGGGACAGGGCCGAAACACCATATATTTT	CASSSGQGRNTIYF
.	.	TRBJ1-4	TRBV7-9	TGTGCCAGCAGCTTAGGGGGCAGCCCTAATGAAAAACTGTTTTTT	CASSLGGSPNEKLFF
TRBD1	once	TRBJ1-2	TRBV11-2	TGTGCCAGCAGCTCACTGAGGGACAGGGGGCATGTTGGCTACACCTTC	CASSSLRDRGHVGYTF
.	.	TRBJ2-1	TRBV9	TGTGCCAGCAGCGTGGGGGGACTGACTTACAATGAGCAGTTCTTC	CASSVGGLTYNEQFF
.	.	TRBJ2-5	TRBV5-1	TGCGCCAGCAGCAGAACAGGGTTTGGAGAAGAGACCCAGTACTTC	CASSRTGFGEETQYF
TRBD1	few	TRBJ2-3	TRBV7-2	TGTGCCAGCAGCAAGGGGGGGACAGGGCCTAGCACAGATACGCAGTATTTT	CASSKGGTGPSTDTQYF
.	.	TRBJ2-6	TRBV10-2	TGCGCCAGCAGTGAGATGGGGGGTATCGCCAACGTCCTGACTTTC	CASSEMGGIANVLTF
TRBD1	.	TRBJ1-1	TRBV2	TGTGCCAGCAAGCCCCGGGACAGGATGAACACTGAAGCTTTCTTT	CASKPRDRMNTEAFF
.	.	TRBJ2-1	TRBV6-6	TGTGCCAGCAGTTACTCTATTCTGTCGGGGAGTGAGCAGTTCTTC	CASSYSILSGSEQFF
TRBD1	.	TRBJ1-2	TRBV5-6	TGTGCCAGCAGCATCCGGGACAGGGGAGTGTATGGCTACACCTTC	CASSIRDRGVYGYTF
.	.	TRBJ2-1	TRBV2	TGTGCCAGCAGTGATTTGGCGGGGGCCTCCTACAATGAGCAGTTCTTC	CASSDLAGASYNEQFF
TRBD2	.	TRBJ2-7	TRBV5-1	TGCGCCAGCAACCTAGCGGGAGGTAAATCCTACGAGCAGTACTTC	CASNLAGGKSYEQYF
TRBD1	few	TRBJ1-4	TRBV6-1	TGTGCCAGCAGTGAAGGGGGCAGGGGGCACTTTAATGAAAAACTGTTTTTT	CASSEGGRGHFNEKLFF
TRBD2	.	TRBJ2-3	TRBV7-2	TGTGCCAGCACCCCCACATCCGCCGGGACTAGCGGGGCTCTTTCTGCGCAGTATTTT	CASTPTSAGTSGALSAQYF
TRBD1	.	TRBJ1-2	TRBV19	TGTGCCAGTAGTCCCCACCCCGGGACAGGGGATTGGAATACTGGCTACACCTTC	CASSPHPGTGDWNTGYTF
TRBD1	.	TRBJ1-3	TRBV6-5	TGTGCCAGCAGTTCCCCCCGGGACAGCTCTGGAAACACCATATATTTT	CASSSPRDSSGNTIYF
TRBD1	.	TRBJ2-7	TRBV10-3	TGTGCCATCAGTGTACCGGGACAGGTTCCCGAGCAGTACTTC	CAISVPGQVPEQYF
.	.	TRBJ1-1	TRBV7-6	TGTGCCAGCAGCCCTACAGGGTTGTCGGCTTTCTTT	CASSPTGLSAFF
TRBD2	.	TRBJ2-7	TRBV7-9	TGTGCCAGCAGCCCGAGCGGGGCGGCCTACGAGCAGTACTTC	CASSPSGAAYEQYF
.	.	TRBJ1-4	TRBV9	TGTGCCAGCAGCGTCCAGGGTACATCTAATGAAAAACTGTTTTTT	CASSVQGTSNEKLFF
TRBD1	.	TRBJ1-3	TRBV10-1	TGCGCCAGCAGCCGGGACAGCTCTGGAAACACCATATATTTT	CASSRDSSGNTIYF
.	.	TRBJ2-7	TRBV7-6	TGTGCCAGCAGCTTAGCAGGGGGAGCCTACGAGCAGTACTTC	CASSLAGGAYEQYF
.	.	TRBJ2-4	TRBV7-6	TGTGCCAGCACCCCAATACGAGGTGCCAAAAACATTCAGTACTTC	CASTPIRGAKNIQYF
.	.	TRBJ2-3	TRBV19	TGTGCCAGTAGTCCTCACCCCCGGGGTGGGCTCACAGATACGCAGTATTTT	CASSPHPRGGLTDTQYF
TRBD2	.	TRBJ2-1	TRBV5-4	TGTGCCAGCAGCTTAGCGGGGGGCCCTAACAATGAGCAGTTCTTC	CASSLAGGPNNEQFF